The clone carrying this T cell receptor beta chain was observed a handful of times. The target antigen is unknown. The source of the sample is a study of shared clonotypes between healthy human individuals. Method: immunoSEQ multiplex PCR; TCRdb's copy keeps in-frame clones and lacks some. The data contain a few million clones, around 94% of them singletons. Findings of the study overall: When compared with the clonotypes that were shared by all four sorted-subset donors, the non-shared clonotypes turned out to have lower generation probabilities. When naive CD4 clonotypes were compared across a few donors, roughly 4.9% were shared.

The sequenced material came from naive CD4+ T cells sorted from blood. As to subset: CD45RA+ positively selected. The receptor's source is a man between 18 and 35 years old in good health.

CDR3 sequence reads: CASSFGTSNTEAFF. The CDR3 region has the DNA TGTGCCAGCAGCTTCGGGACATCTAACACTGAAGCTTTCTTT. The chain recombines TRBV7-3 with TRBJ1-1; a possible D gene is TRBD1 (6 bases). Trimming took 3 bases from V and 2 from J, leaving 10 bases between them. The germline gives CDR1 SGHTA, CDR2 FQGTGA. The CDR3 has 14 amino acids. The full variable domain, its missing parts supplied by reference TRBV7-3 and TRBJ1-1, is GAGVSQTPSNKVTEKGKYVELRCDPISGHTALYWYRQSLGQGPEFLIYFQGTGAADDSGLPNDRFFAVRPEGSVSTLKIQRTERGDSAVYLCASSFGTSNTEAFFGQGTRLTVV.